This TCR beta chain was obtained from a study of OX40 agonist ivuxolimab in advanced cancers. Study overall: As their treatment, patients were administered ivuxolimab, an agonistic anti-OX40 (CD134) antibody.

The protocol was immunoSEQ multiplex PCR, while the TCRdb copy is restricted to in-frame clones and leaves out a portion. The repertoire includes around 130,000 clones, 93% of them detected once, and about 0.14% sits in the top ten. CDR3 length: 14 residues. Trimming removed 8 bases from V and 12 bases from J; junction bases left unmatched: 17. Germline CDR1 reads MDHEN; CDR2 reads SYDVKM. The genes are TRBV28 and TRBJ1-2; 8 bases map to TRBD1. The material sequenced was CD4+ or CD8+ T cells sorted from blood, taken in a trial of the OX40 agonist ivuxolimab. This TCR derives from an adult with an advanced solid tumor such as melanoma, head and neck, liver or kidney cancer. In DNA, the CDR3 is TGTGCCAGCGGCTTGACAGGGGCCTATCAGGAGGACACCTTC. Translation: CASGLTGAYQEDTF.